The 30 T cell receptor beta chains below were found in one sample sequenced in a study of blood T cell repertoires in COVID-19. Clones were read by immunoSEQ multiplex PCR, and TCRdb kept only the in-frame ones, dropping some. This table holds tens of thousands of clones, more than 75% found once. The sample consisted of peripheral blood. These receptor sequences come from a human donor in a cohort sampled during active COVID-19.

The V and J genes are TRBV7-8 and TRBJ1-4, with 9 nucleotides matching TRBD1. V lost 4 bases to trimming and J lost 2 bases; unmatched junction nucleotides: 2. The CDR3 spans 15 residues. Germline lookup yields CDR1 SGHVS and CDR2 FQNEAQ. CDR3 region: CASSWGQGTNEKLFF. The CDR3 DNA follows: TGTGCCAGCAGCTGGGGACAGGGCACTAATGAAAAACTGTTTTTT.

The chain has TRBV9 and TRBJ2-2, with 7 bases lining up with TRBD1. CDR3 length: 14 residues. Germline CDR1 and CDR2: SGDLS and YYNGEE. The V gene end was trimmed by 2 bases and the J gene end by 4 bases; junction bases not matched to a gene: 2. For the CDR3, the DNA is TGTGCCAGCAGCGTGACAGGGACCACCGGGGAGCTGTTTTTT. Its translation is CASSVTGTTGELFF.

CDR3 in DNA: TGTGCCAGCAGCCCGAATCGGGGGGGAATCTACGAGCAGTACTTC. This codes for CASSPNRGGIYEQYF. V is TRBV16 and J is TRBJ2-7, with 8 bases identical to TRBD2. Germline assignment: CDR1 KGHSY and CDR2 FQNENV. With 4 bases clipped from V and 3 bases from J, the junction kept 8 bases outside the gene matches. The CDR3 is 15 residues long.

The chain joins TRBV5-1 to TRBJ1-4; unclear D gene. Deletions cut 0 bases from V and 1 base from J, with 7 bases between. The CDR3 is made up of 15 amino acids. CDR1 SGHRS and CDR2 YFSETQ come from the germline V gene. Here the CDR3 reads CASSLEPRTNEKLFF. In nucleotides, the CDR3 is TGCGCCAGCAGCTTGGAGCCAAGAACTAATGAAAAACTGTTTTTT.

The V gene is TRBV9, the J gene TRBJ1-3; D uncertain. The CDR3 contains 16 residues. V was trimmed by 0 bases and J by 0 bases, leaving 10 bases between them. The germline V gene encodes CDR1 SGDLS and CDR2 YYNGEE. CDR3 coding DNA: TGTGCCAGCAGCGTAGGATTGGGCTTCTCTGGAAACACCATATATTTT. Translating gives CASSVGLGFSGNTIYF.

V is TRBV20-1 and J is TRBJ2-7; D is ambiguous. CDR1 DFQATT and CDR2 SNEGSKA come from the germline V gene (reference sequence). The CDR3 has 13 amino acids. Trimming pared 3 bases from V and 6 bases from J, leaving 15 bases between. The CDR3 sequence: CSASLPATGEQYF. The CDR3 bases are TGCAGTGCTAGTCTTCCGGCTACGGGCGAGCAGTACTTC.

This chain uses TRBV4-1 with TRBJ2-1; 8 positions match TRBD2. Trimming at V came to 0 bases and at J to 6 bases, leaving 10 bases not matched to a gene. The CDR3 is 17 residues long. CDR1 is MGHRA and CDR2 is YSYEKL in the germline V gene. The CDR3 region is CASSQDPRGAGGNEQFF. The CDR3 region has the DNA TGCGCCAGCAGCCAAGACCCCCGGGGGGCGGGGGGCAATGAGCAGTTCTTC.

This chain connects TRBV9 to TRBJ2-5; 13 bases map to TRBD2. The V gene's germline CDR1 is SGDLS and CDR2 YYNGEE. V was clipped by 2 bases and J by 1 base; unmatched bases: 5. The CDR3 contains 17 residues. The CDR3 is CASSVRTSGGLQETQYF. The CDR3 region has the DNA TGTGCCAGCAGCGTTAGGACTAGCGGGGGCCTCCAAGAGACCCAGTACTTC.

The chain has TRBV4-1 and TRBJ2-3, with 7 bases fitting TRBD2. CDR1 and CDR2 from the germline V gene are MGHRA and YSYEKL. The CDR3 has 16 residues. V was pared by 0 bases and J by 4 bases, with 7 bases of the junction left unmatched. CDR3 protein: CASSQEMGGWADTQYF. As DNA, the CDR3 is TGCGCCAGCAGCCAAGAGATGGGGGGGTGGGCAGATACGCAGTATTTT.

This chain connects TRBV29-1 to TRBJ2-4, with D possibly TRBD1 on 7 matching bases. Germline values: CDR1 SQVTM, CDR2 ANQGSEA. V was pared by 7 bases and J by 3 bases, with 19 bases between. The CDR3 extends over 15 amino acids. CDR3 sequence: CSAGYRGGGKNIQYF. CDR3 in DNA: TGCAGCGCCGGGTACAGGGGAGGAGGCAAAAACATTCAGTACTTC.

This clone was observed once. V and J are TRBV5-5 and TRBJ1-2, with 7 bases fitting TRBD1. The V segment lost 0 bases and the J segment 4 bases; nucleotides outside the gene matches: 0. Germline-derived CDR1 and CDR2 are SGHKS and YYEKEE (reference sequence). CDR3 length: 13 residues. CDR3 coding DNA: TGTGCCAGCAGCTTGGACAGGGGCTATGGCTACACCTTC. Its protein is CASSLDRGYGYTF.

This chain links TRBV5-1 with TRBJ1-2; TRBD1 matches 8 bases. Losses at the gene ends were 4 bases for V and 4 bases for J; bases not matched to a gene: 6. The CDR3 consists of 14 residues. Germline assignment: CDR1 SGHRS and CDR2 YFSETQ. CDR3 nucleotide sequence: TGCGCCAGCAGCAGTGGAGGACAGGGCTATGGCTACACCTTC. As protein: CASSSGGQGYGYTF.

The V gene is TRBV5-4, the J gene TRBJ1-3; D possibly corresponds to TRBD1 (5 bases). Germline V gene lookup returns CDR1 SGHNT and CDR2 YYREEE (reference sequence). The V end was cut by 4 bases, the J end by 0 bases, with 14 bases between. The CDR3 contains 16 residues. This CDR3 is CASSPGGPGSGNTIYF. The DNA of the CDR3 is TGTGCCAGCAGCCCCGGGGGACCGGGCTCTGGAAACACCATATATTTT.

This clone was picked up a small number of times. V usage is TRBV9 and J usage is TRBJ2-1; 10 bases fit TRBD2. The V segment lost 3 bases and the J segment 8 bases; nucleotides outside the gene matches: 14. From germline, CDR1 is SGDLS and CDR2 YYNGEE. This CDR3 region has 17 residues. The CDR3 region has the DNA TGTGCCAGCAGCGGTACTATTTCCAGCGGGGGGGATGATGAGCAGTTCTTC. This encodes CASSGTISSGGDDEQFF.

This clone was seen more than once but under ten times. The rearrangement links TRBV6-1 to TRBJ2-2, with TRBD1 identical over 7 bases. The CDR3 contains 16 residues. Trimming took 3 bases from V and 5 from J; bases not matched to a gene: 9. In germline, CDR1 is MNHNS, CDR2 SASEGT. The DNA for the CDR3 is TGTGCCAGCAGTGACATAACAGGGGTGGGGACCGGGGAGCTGTTTTTT. Its protein is CASSDITGVGTGELFF.

The chain links TRBV6-5 to TRBJ2-7, with a possible D match to TRBD1 (6 bases). CDR1 and CDR2 (germline): MNHEY, SVGAGI. There are 12 residues in the CDR3. V was cut by 8 bases and J by 1 base, with 9 bases left in between. The CDR3 protein is CASGGGSYEQYF. The CDR3 DNA reads TGTGCCAGCGGGGGCGGGTCCTACGAGCAGTACTTC.

The chain combines TRBV24-1 with TRBJ2-2, with 10 bases fitting TRBD1. CDR3 size: 17 residues. Germline V gene lookup returns CDR1 KGHDR and CDR2 SFDVKD. The J segment lost 2 bases and the V segment lost 5 bases, leaving 7 bases of the junction unmatched. CDR3 DNA: TGTGCCACCAGTGGCTGGACAGGGGGTGTAAACACCGGGGAGCTGTTTTTT. Residues: CATSGWTGGVNTGELFF.

The V gene is TRBV5-1, the J gene TRBJ2-2, with D perhaps matching TRBD2 (6 bases). Germline CDR1 SGHRS, CDR2 YFSETQ. V lost 3 bases and J lost 0, with 21 bases in between. This CDR3 contains 19 residues. CDR3 sequence reads: CASSSASGLTIANTGELFF. CDR3 bases: TGCGCCAGCAGCTCTGCGTCGGGACTGACGATCGCGAACACCGGGGAGCTGTTTTTT.

This chain joins TRBV19 and TRBJ1-2; no clear D. The germline V and J ends were trimmed by 5 bases and 0 bases, with 10 bases remaining between them. The CDR3 is 14 residues long. Germline V gene sequence: CDR1 LNHDA, CDR2 SQIVND (reference sequence). The CDR3 DNA sequence: TGTGCCAGTAGTGCTCATGGAGCTAACTATGGCTACACCTTC. This gives the protein CASSAHGANYGYTF.

V and J are TRBV6-5 and TRBJ1-4, with TRBD1 as a possible D gene (5 bases). Trimming removed 6 bases from V and 8 bases from J, with 19 bases in between. The CDR3 length is 15 residues. The germline V gene has CDR1 MNHEY and CDR2 SVGAGI. The CDR3 DNA sequence: TGTGCCAGCAGGGATGGGGGGACCCAAGGGGAAAAACTGTTTTTT. This translates into CASRDGGTQGEKLFF.

This rearrangement joins TRBV7-9 to TRBJ2-3; TRBD1 agrees at 7 bases. V lost 3 bases, J lost 2 bases, and 8 bases stayed unmatched. Germline values: CDR1 SEHNR, CDR2 FQNEAQ (reference sequence). CDR3 size: 16 residues. CDR3 loop: CASSLGQRTFTDTQYF. In DNA, the CDR3 is TGTGCCAGCAGCTTGGGACAGCGCACCTTCACAGATACGCAGTATTTT.

The J gene is TRBJ1-1, the V gene TRBV3-1 (or the pseudogene TRBV3-2), with D possibly being TRBD1 (5 bases). The CDR3 extends over 14 amino acids. The germline gives CDR1 LGHDT, CDR2 YNNKEL (reference sequence). V lost 0 bases and J lost 4, with 9 bases in between. CDR3 region: CASSQDQGVTEAFF. CDR3 DNA sequence: TGTGCCAGCAGCCAAGATCAGGGCGTCACTGAAGCTTTCTTT.

This sequence joins TRBV5-1 and TRBJ1-1; no reliable D call. CDR3 length: 16 amino acids. V was clipped by 0 bases and J by 2 bases, with 14 bases between them. Germline V CDR1 and CDR2: SGHRS, YFSETQ. The DNA for the CDR3 is TGCGCCAGCAGCTTGGCCTTCCGGGTTGGAAACACTGAAGCTTTCTTT. Its protein product is CASSLAFRVGNTEAFF. Full variable domain (missing parts from reference TRBV5-1 and TRBJ1-1): KAGVTQTPRYLIKTRGQQVTLSCSPISGHRSVSWYQQTPGQGLQFLFEYFSETQRNKGNFPGRFSGRQFSNSRSEMNVSTLELGDSALYLCASSLAFRVGNTEAFFGQGTRLTVV.

The J gene is TRBJ1-2, the V gene TRBV3-1 (or the pseudogene TRBV3-2); TRBD1 matches 7 bases. The CDR3 contains 13 residues. The germline V gene has CDR1 LGHDT and CDR2 YNNKEL (reference sequence). V gave up 5 bases and J gave up 8 bases; unmatched junction bases: 8. This CDR3 reads CASSGDSSFGYTF. In nucleotides, the CDR3 is TGTGCCAGCAGCGGGGACAGTTCCTTCGGCTACACCTTC.

The chain links TRBV14 to TRBJ2-1; a weak D match, TRBD2 (6 bases). Trimming left V 1 base short and J 3 bases short, with 10 bases between. Germline V gives CDR1 SGHDN, CDR2 FVKESK. The CDR3 runs to 15 residues. For the CDR3, the DNA is TGTGCCAGCAGCCAAGTTAGCGGAGGCTACAATGAGCAGTTCTTC. Translation gives CASSQVSGGYNEQFF.

J is TRBJ1-6 and V is TRBV12-3 or TRBV12-4; D is undetermined. V lost 6 bases and J 7 bases, leaving 7 bases between the germline ends. CDR3 size: 12 residues. The DNA of the CDR3 is TGTGCCAGCAGACTCATGAATTCACCCCTCCACTTT. This translates into CASRLMNSPLHF.

This clone was seen just once. This chain joins TRBV4-2 and TRBJ1-1, with unresolved D. Looked up from germline, CDR1 is LGHNA and CDR2 is YNFKEQ. V shed 1 base and J shed 3 bases, with 12 bases lying between them. CDR3 length: 15 residues. The CDR3, as DNA: TGTGCCAGCAGCCAAGCGCGGCAGCTGTACACTGAAGCTTTCTTT. Translated, it gives CASSQARQLYTEAFF.

V is TRBV5-6 and J is TRBJ2-7, with TRBD1 matching 10 bases. Germline loops: CDR1 SGHDT, CDR2 YYEEEE. The CDR3 covers 14 residues. V dropped 3 bases and J dropped 3; count of bases not matched to a gene: 3. CDR3 residues: CASSWGQGYYEQYF. Here the CDR3 DNA reads TGTGCCAGCAGCTGGGGACAGGGGTACTACGAGCAGTACTTC. The variable domain in full, with the rest retrieved from reference TRBV5-6 and TRBJ2-7, is DAGVTQSPTHLIKTRGQQVTLRCSPKSGHDTVSWYQQALGQGPQFIFQYYEEEERQRGNFPDRFSGHQFPNYSSELNVNALLLGDSALYLCASSWGQGYYEQYFGPGTRLTVT.

This sequence joins TRBV7-7 and TRBJ2-2; a possible D gene is TRBD1 (6 bases). Germline V gene lookup returns CDR1 SSHAT and CDR2 FNYEAQ (reference sequence). The CDR3 consists of 16 residues. V was pared by 5 bases and J by 2 bases, with 15 bases between. The CDR3 DNA follows: TGTGCCAGCAGCCTGGGGACACCCGATAACACCGGGGAGCTGTTTTTT. Amino acid sequence: CASSLGTPDNTGELFF.

This chain joins TRBV24-1 and TRBJ2-5; maybe TRBD2 (5 bases). Trimming removed 8 bases at V and 2 bases at J, with 11 bases between. CDR1 KGHDR and CDR2 SFDVKD come from the germline V gene. This CDR3 spans 13 amino acids. CDR3 DNA: TGTGCCACCATGTCGGAGGCTCAAGAGACCCAGTACTTC. This translates into CATMSEAQETQYF.